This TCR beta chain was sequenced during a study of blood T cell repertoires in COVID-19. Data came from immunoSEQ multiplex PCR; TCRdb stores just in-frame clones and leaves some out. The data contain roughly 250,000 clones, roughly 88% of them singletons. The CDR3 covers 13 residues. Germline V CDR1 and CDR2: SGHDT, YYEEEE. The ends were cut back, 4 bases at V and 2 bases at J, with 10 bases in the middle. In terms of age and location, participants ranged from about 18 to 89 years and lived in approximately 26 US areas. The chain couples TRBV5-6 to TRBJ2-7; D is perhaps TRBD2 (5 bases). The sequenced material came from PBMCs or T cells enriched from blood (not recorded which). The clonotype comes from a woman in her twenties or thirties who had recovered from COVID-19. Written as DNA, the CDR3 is TGTGCCAGCAGCCCTAGCCCAGCCTACGAGCAGTACTTC. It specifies CASSPSPAYEQYF. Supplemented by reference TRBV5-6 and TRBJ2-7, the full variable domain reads DAGVTQSPTHLIKTRGQQVTLRCSPKSGHDTVSWYQQALGQGPQFIFQYYEEEERQRGNFPDRFSGHQFPNYSSELNVNALLLGDSALYLCASSPSPAYEQYFGPGTRLTVT.